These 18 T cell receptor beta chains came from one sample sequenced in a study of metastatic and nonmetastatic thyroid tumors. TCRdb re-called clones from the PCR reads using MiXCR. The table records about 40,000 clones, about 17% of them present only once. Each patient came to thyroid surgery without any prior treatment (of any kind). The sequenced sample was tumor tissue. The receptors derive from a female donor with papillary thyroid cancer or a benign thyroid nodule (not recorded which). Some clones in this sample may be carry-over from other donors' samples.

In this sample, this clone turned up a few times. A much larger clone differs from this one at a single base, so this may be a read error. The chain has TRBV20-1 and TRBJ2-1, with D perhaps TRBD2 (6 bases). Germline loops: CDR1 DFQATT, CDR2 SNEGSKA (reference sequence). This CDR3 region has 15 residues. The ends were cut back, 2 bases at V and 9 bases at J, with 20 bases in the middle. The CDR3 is CSARRPTSSVSEQFF. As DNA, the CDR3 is TGCAGTGCTAGACGACCCACCTCTAGCGTGAGTGAGCAGTTCTTC.

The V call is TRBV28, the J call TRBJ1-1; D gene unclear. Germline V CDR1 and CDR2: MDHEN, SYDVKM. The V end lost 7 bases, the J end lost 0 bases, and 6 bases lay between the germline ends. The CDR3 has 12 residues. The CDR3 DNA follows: TGTGCCAGCACCCGGGTGAACACTGAAGCTTTCTTT. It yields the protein CASTRVNTEAFF.

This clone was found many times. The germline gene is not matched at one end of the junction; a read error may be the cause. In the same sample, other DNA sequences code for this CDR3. CDR3: CASSRGRDLTDTQYF. CDR3 in DNA: TGCGCCAGCAGCCGGGGACGAGACCTCACAGATACGCAGTACTTT. The J gene is TRBJ2-3, the V gene TRBV4-1; possibly TRBD1 or TRBD2 for D (5 bases each). This CDR3 region has 15 residues. CDR1 and CDR2 from the germline V gene are MGHRA and YSYEKL.

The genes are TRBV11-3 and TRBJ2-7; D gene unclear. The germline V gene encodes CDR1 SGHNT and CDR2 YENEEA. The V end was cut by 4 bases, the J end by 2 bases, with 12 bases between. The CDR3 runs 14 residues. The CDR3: CASSSTLMPYEQYF. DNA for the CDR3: TGTGCCAGCAGCTCGACATTAATGCCCTACGAGCAGTACTTC.

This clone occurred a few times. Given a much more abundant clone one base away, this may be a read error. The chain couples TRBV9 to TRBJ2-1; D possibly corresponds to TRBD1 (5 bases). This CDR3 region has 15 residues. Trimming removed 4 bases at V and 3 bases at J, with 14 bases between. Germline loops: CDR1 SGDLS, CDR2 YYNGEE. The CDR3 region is CASSPTGHVYNEQFF. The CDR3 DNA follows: TGTGCCAGCAGCCCCACCGGACACGTCTACAATGAGCAGTTCTTC.

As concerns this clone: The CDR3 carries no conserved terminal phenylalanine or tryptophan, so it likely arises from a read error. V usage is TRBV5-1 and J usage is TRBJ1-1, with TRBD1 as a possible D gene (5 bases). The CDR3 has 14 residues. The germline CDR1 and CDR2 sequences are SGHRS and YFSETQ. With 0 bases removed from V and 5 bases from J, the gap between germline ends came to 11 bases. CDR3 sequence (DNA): TGCGCCAGCAGCTTGGCCGGGGGGTGGACTGAAGCTTTCTCT. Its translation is CASSLAGGWTEAFS.

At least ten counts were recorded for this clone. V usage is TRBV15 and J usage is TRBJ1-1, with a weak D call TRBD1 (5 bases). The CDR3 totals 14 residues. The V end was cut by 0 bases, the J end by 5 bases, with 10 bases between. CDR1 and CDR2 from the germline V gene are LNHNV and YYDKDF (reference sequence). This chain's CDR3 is CATSRDRAGTEAFF. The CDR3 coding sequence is TGTGCCACCAGCAGAGACAGGGCTGGGACTGAAGCTTTCTTT.

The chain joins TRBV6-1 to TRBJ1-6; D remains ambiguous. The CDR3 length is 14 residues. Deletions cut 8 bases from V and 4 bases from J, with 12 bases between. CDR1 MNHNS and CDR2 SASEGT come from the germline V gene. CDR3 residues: CASCRPGYNSPLHF. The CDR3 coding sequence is TGTGCCAGCTGTCGCCCGGGTTATAATTCACCCCTCCACTTT.

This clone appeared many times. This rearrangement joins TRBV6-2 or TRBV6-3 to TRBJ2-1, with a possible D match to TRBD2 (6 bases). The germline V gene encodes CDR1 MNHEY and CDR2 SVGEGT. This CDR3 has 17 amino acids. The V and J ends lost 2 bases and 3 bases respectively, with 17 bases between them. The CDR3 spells CASSYLRGSGNYNEQFF. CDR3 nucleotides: TGTGCCAGCAGTTACCTACGTGGTAGCGGTAACTACAATGAGCAGTTCTTC.

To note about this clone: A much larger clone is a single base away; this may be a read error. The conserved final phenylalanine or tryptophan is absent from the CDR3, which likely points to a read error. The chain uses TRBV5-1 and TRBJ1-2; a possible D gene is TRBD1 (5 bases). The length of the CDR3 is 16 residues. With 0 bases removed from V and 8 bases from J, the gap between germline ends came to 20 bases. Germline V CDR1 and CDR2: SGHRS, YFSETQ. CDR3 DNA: TGCGCCAGCAGCTTGGAGTGTTCTGGAGGGGCGAACGGCTACACCCTC. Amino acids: CASSLECSGGANGYTL.

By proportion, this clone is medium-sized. CDR3 region: CASSSRTGKDGYTF. CDR3 nucleotides: TGTGCCAGCAGTTCCAGGACAGGGAAGGATGGCTACACCTTC. The chain has TRBV6-2 or TRBV6-3 and TRBJ1-2; 8 positions match TRBD1. The CDR3 contains 14 residues. J gave up 6 bases and V 4 bases, and 7 bases lay outside the gene matches. Per the germline V gene, CDR1 is MNHEY and CDR2 is SVGEGT.

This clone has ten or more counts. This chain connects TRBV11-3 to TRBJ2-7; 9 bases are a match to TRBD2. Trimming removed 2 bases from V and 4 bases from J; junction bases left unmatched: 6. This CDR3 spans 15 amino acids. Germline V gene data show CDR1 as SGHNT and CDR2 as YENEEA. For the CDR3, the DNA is TGTGCCAGCAGCTTATTTGCGGGAGGGCCTTACGAGCAGTACTTC. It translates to CASSLFAGGPYEQYF.

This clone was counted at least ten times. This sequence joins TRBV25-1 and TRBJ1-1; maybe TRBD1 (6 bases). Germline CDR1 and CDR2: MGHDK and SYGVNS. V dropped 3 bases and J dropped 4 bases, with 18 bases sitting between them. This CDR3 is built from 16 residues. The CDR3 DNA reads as TGTGCCAGCAGTGACCGCCTGGGTGGACAGCCCACTGAAGCTTTCTTT. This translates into CASSDRLGGQPTEAFF.

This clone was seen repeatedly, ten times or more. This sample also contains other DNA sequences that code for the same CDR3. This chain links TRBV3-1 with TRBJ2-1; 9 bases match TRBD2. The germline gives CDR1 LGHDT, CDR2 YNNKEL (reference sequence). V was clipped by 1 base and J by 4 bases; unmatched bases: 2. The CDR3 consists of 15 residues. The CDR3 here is CASSQGLAAYNEQFF. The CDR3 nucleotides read TGTGCCAGCAGCCAAGGACTAGCGGCTTACAATGAGCAGTTCTTC.

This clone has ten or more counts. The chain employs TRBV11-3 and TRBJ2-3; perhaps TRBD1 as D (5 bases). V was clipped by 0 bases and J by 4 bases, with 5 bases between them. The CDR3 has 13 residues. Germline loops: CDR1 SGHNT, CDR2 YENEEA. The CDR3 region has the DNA TGTGCCAGCAGCTTAGAACAGGCAGATACGCAGTATTTT. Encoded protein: CASSLEQADTQYF.

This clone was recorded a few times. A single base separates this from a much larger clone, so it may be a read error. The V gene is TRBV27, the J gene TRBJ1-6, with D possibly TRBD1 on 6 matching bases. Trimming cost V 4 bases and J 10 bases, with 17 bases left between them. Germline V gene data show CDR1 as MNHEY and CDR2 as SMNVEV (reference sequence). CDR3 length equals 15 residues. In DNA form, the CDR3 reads TGTGCCAGCAGTTACGTTGGTGCAGGGGAATCACCCCTCCACTTT. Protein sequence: CASSYVGAGESPLHF.

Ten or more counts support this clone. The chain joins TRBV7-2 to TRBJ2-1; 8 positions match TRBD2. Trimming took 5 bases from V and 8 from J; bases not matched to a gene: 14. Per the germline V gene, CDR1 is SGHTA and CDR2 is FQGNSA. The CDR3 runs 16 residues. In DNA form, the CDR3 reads TGTGCCAGCAGCCCAGGACTTTCGGGAGGGTCTGATGAGCAGTTCTTC. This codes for CASSPGLSGGSDEQFF.

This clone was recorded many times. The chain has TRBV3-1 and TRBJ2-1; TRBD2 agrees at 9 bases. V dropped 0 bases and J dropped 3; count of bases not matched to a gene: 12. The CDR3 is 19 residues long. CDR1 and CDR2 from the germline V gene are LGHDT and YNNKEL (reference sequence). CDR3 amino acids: CASSQDGLETSGYYNEQFF. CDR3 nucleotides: TGTGCCAGCAGCCAAGATGGTTTAGAGACTAGCGGTTACTACAATGAGCAGTTCTTC.